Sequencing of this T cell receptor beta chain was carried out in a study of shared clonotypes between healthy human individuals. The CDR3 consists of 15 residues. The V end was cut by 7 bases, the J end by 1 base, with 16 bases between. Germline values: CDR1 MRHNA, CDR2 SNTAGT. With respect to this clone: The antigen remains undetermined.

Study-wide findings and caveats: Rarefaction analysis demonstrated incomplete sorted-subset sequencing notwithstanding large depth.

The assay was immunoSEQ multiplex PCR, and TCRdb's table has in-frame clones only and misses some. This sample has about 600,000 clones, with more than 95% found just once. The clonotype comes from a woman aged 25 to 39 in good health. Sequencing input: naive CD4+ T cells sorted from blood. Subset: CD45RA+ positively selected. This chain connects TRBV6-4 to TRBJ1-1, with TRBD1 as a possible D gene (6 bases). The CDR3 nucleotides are TGTGCCAGCACCCGGACAGCTAATGGGAACACTGAAGCTTTCTTT. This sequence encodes CASTRTANGNTEAFF.